The 12 T cell receptor beta chains presented below share a single source sample, sequenced in a study of blood T cells in healthy people across ages. Using a J-beta primer mix together with a sample-barcoded 5' primer, a second PCR was run for roughly 7 to 11 cycles. TCRdb called the 5' RACE reads again in MiXCR, with one record for every CDR3 protein. The sample carries 1,800,000 or so distinct CDR3 sequences, 39% recorded once. The sequenced sample was blood. These receptors were obtained from a human donor in good health.

This clonotype was seen a few times. V usage is TRBV7-2 and J usage is TRBJ2-5; D is tentatively TRBD1 or TRBD2 (6 bases each). The CDR3 contains 13 residues. V was clipped by 5 bases and J by 5 bases, with 12 bases between them. In germline, CDR1 is SGHTA, CDR2 FQGNSA. In DNA, the CDR3 is TGTGCCAGCAGCACCCGGAGGGGGGAGACCCAGTACTTC. Protein: CASSTRRGETQYF.

This clonotype showed up many times. The gene calls are TRBV29-1 and TRBJ2-7; no firm D call. CDR1 is SQVTM and CDR2 is ANQGSEA in the germline V gene. The CDR3 runs to 11 residues. With 6 bases removed from V and 0 bases from J, the gap between germline ends came to 6 bases. CDR3 protein: CSVQSSYEQYF. As DNA, the CDR3 is TGCAGCGTCCAAAGCTCCTACGAGCAGTACTTC.

This chain links TRBV20-1 with TRBJ2-3; TRBD2 aligns across 9 bases. This CDR3 is built from 16 residues. V shed 0 bases and J 3 bases; nucleotides not matched to a gene: 7. Germline V lookup: CDR1 DFQATT, CDR2 SNEGSKA (reference sequence). DNA of the CDR3: TGCAGTGCTAGAGATCCGCGGGGGGGCGGGACAGATACGCAGTATTTT. Translated: CSARDPRGGGTDTQYF.

CDR3 nucleotides: TGTGCCAGCAGTTTATCTTATAGCCCGGGTACACAGTATTTT. This codes for CASSLSYSPGTQYF. This chain uses TRBV27 with TRBJ2-3; D remains unclear. CDR3 length: 14 amino acids. Germline V gives CDR1 MNHEY, CDR2 SMNVEV (reference sequence). Deletions cut 0 bases from V and 12 bases from J, with 16 bases between.

The chain is built from TRBV4-1 and TRBJ1-4, with D uncertain. This CDR3 comprises 14 residues. Germline V CDR1 and CDR2: MGHRA, YSYEKL. V dropped 1 base and J dropped 6 bases, with 9 bases sitting between them. The CDR3, as DNA: TGCGCCAGCAGCCAAGTCCCGGGAGATGAAAAACTGTTTTTT. Its protein is CASSQVPGDEKLFF.

CDR3 loop: CASSPQGAAYNEQFF. The CDR3 nucleotides read TGTGCCAGCAGTCCACAGGGGGCAGCCTACAATGAGCAGTTCTTC. J is TRBJ2-1 and V is TRBV7-9; 9 bases are shared with TRBD1. The CDR3 runs 15 residues. The junction had 5 bases not matched to a gene; V was cut back by 6 bases and J by 2 bases. Germline values: CDR1 SEHNR, CDR2 FQNEAQ (reference sequence).

In this sample, this clonotype turned up many times. This rearrangement joins TRBV7-2 to TRBJ2-3, with 11 bases fitting TRBD2. This CDR3 spans 15 amino acids. The germline gives CDR1 SGHTA, CDR2 FQGNSA. V was pared by 6 bases and J by 2 bases, with 4 bases of the junction left unmatched. For the CDR3, the DNA is TGTGCCAGCAGAAGACTAGCGGGGTTCACAGATACGCAGTATTTT. Protein: CASRRLAGFTDTQYF.

The V and J genes are TRBV5-1 and TRBJ2-2; no clear D. Trimming took 4 bases from V and 5 from J, leaving 6 bases between them. The germline V gene has CDR1 SGHRS and CDR2 YFSETQ. The CDR3 sequence is 12 residues long. The CDR3: CASSHGTGELFF. The CDR3, as DNA: TGCGCCAGCAGCCACGGAACCGGGGAGCTGTTTTTT.

This sequence joins TRBV7-2 and TRBJ1-6; perhaps TRBD1 as D (5 bases). Germline V gene sequence: CDR1 SGHTA, CDR2 FQGNSA. V dropped 1 base and J dropped 10 bases, with 11 bases sitting between them. The CDR3 is 14 residues long. The CDR3 DNA follows: TGTGCCAGCAGCTTAGATTTTGCAGGGTCACCCCTCCACTTT. Amino acid sequence: CASSLDFAGSPLHF.

The chain uses TRBV12-3 or TRBV12-4 and TRBJ2-4; D is tentatively TRBD1 or TRBD2 (5 bases each). The tail of the sequence fits TRBJ2-7 better, so the J call may be wrong. The CDR3 has 13 residues. As DNA, the CDR3 is TGTGCCAGTAGGCCGGGACGAAACCACGAGCAGTACTTC. Encoded protein: CASRPGRNHEQYF.

The chain recombines TRBV27 with TRBJ2-1; TRBD2 is a possible D gene (5 bases). The CDR3 contains 13 residues. The germline V and J ends were trimmed by 2 bases and 8 bases, with 10 bases remaining between them. In germline, CDR1 is MNHEY, CDR2 SMNVEV (reference sequence). CDR3 region: CASSLGLFDEQFF. The CDR3 bases are TGTGCCAGCAGTTTAGGACTCTTCGATGAGCAGTTCTTC.

Many counts were recorded for this clonotype. The CDR3 sequence: CASTRSGGLYGYTF. CDR3 DNA sequence: TGTGCCAGCACCCGCTCAGGGGGTCTCTATGGCTACACCTTC. This rearrangement joins TRBV28 to TRBJ1-2, with 7 bases matching TRBD1. This CDR3 is 14 amino acids long. The J segment lost 4 bases and the V segment lost 7 bases, leaving 9 bases of the junction unmatched. Per the germline V gene, CDR1 is MDHEN and CDR2 is SYDVKM.